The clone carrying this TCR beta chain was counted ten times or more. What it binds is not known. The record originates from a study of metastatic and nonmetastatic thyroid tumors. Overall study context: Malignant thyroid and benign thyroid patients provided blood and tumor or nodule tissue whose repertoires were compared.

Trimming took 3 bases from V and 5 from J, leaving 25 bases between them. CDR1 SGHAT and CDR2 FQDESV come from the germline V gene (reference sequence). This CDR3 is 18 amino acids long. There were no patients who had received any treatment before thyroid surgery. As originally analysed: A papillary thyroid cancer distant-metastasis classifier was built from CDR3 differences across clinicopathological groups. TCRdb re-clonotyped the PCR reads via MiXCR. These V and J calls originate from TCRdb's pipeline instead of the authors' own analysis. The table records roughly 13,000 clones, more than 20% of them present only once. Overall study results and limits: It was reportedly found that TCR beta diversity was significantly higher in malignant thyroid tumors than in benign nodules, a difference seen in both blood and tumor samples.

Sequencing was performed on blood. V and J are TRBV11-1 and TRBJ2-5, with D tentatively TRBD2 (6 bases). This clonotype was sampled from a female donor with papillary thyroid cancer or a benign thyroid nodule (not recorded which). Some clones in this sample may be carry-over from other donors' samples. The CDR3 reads CASSFPSSGTLGRETQYF. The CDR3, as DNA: TGTGCCAGCAGCTTCCCCTCCTCCGGGACTCTAGGACGGGAGACCCAGTACTTC.